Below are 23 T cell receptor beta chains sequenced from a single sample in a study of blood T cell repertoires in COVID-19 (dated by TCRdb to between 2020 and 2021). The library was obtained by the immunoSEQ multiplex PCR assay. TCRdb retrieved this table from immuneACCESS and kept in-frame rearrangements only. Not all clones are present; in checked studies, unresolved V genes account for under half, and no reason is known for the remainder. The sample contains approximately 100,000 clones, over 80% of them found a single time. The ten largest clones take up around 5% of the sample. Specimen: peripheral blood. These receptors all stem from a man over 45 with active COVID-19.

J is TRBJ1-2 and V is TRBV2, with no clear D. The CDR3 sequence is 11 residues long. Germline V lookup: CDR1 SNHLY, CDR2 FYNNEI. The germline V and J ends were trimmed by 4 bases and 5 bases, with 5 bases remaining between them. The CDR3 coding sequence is TGTGCCAGCAGTGCCGCGTATGGCTACACCTTC. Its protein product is CASSAAYGYTF.

The CDR3 region is CASSPVPANTLRYTDTQYF. The CDR3 nucleotides read TGTGCCAGCTCCCCGGTACCAGCGAATACCCTACGTTACACAGATACGCAGTATTTT. The V call is TRBV18, the J call TRBJ2-3; D is ambiguous. CDR1 KGHSH and CDR2 LQKENI come from the germline V gene. The CDR3 extends over 19 amino acids. V was pared by 6 bases and J by 2 bases, with 27 bases between.

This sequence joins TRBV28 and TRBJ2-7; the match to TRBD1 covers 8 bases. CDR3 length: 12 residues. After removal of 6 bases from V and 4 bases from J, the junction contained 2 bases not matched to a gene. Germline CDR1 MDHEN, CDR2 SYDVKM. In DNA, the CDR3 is TGTGCCAGCAGGGGACAGGAGTACGAGCAGTACTTC. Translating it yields CASRGQEYEQYF. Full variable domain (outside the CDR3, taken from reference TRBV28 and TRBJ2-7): DVKVTQSSRYLVKRTGEKVFLECVQDMDHENMFWYRQDPGLGLRLIYFSYDVKMKEKGDIPEGYSVSREKKERFSLILESASTNQTSMYLCASRGQEYEQYFGPGTRLTVT.

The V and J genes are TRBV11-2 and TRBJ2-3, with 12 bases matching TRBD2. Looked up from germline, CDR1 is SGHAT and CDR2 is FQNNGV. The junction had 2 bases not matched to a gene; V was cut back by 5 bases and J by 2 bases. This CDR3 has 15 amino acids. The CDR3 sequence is CASSGLAGLTDTQYF. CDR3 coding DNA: TGTGCCAGCAGCGGACTAGCGGGACTCACAGATACGCAGTATTTT.

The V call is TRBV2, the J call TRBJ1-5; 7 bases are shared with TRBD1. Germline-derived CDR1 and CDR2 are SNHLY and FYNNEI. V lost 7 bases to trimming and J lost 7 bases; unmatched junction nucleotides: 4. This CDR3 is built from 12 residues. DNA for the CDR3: TGTGCCAGCACACAGGGGAGCCAGCCCCAGCATTTT. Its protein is CASTQGSQPQHF. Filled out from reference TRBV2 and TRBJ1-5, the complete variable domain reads EPEVTQTPSHQVTQMGQEVILRCVPISNHLYFYWYRQILGQKVEFLVSFYNNEISEKSEIFDDQFSVERPDGSNFTLKIRSTKLEDSAMYFCASTQGSQPQHFGDGTRLSIL.

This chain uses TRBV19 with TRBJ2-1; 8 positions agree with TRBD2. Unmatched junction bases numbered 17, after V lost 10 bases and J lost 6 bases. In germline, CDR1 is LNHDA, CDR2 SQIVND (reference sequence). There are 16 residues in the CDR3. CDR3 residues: CATIMVSGSGGNEQFF. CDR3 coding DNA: TGTGCCACCATTATGGTGAGCGGGAGCGGAGGCAATGAGCAGTTCTTC.

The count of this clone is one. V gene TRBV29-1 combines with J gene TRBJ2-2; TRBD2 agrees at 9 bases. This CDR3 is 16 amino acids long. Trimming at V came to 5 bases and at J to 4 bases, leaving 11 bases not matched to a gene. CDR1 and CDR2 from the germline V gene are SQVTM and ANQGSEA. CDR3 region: CSVSERPSGTTGELFF. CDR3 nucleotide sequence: TGCAGCGTTTCAGAGCGTCCTAGCGGGACCACCGGGGAGCTGTTTTTT.

As DNA, the CDR3 is TGTGCCAGTAGTATGAGAGAGACCCAGTACTTC. It encodes CASSMRETQYF. The rearrangement joins TRBV19 to TRBJ2-5; D is uncertain. With 3 bases removed from V and 4 bases from J, the gap between germline ends came to 3 bases. The CDR3 sequence is 11 residues long. The germline CDR1 and CDR2 sequences are LNHDA and SQIVND (reference sequence).

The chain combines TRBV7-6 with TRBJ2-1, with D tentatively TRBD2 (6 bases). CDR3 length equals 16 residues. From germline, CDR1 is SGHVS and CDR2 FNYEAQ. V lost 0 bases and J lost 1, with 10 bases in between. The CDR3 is CASSLAAGRSYNEQFF. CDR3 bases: TGTGCCAGCAGCTTAGCGGCGGGAAGGTCCTACAATGAGCAGTTCTTC.

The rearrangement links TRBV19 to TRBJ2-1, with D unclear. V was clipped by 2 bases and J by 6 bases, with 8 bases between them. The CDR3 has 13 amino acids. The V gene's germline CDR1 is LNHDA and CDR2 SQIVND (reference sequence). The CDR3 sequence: CASSIFLSNEQFF. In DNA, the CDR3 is TGTGCCAGTAGTATATTTCTGAGCAATGAGCAGTTCTTC.

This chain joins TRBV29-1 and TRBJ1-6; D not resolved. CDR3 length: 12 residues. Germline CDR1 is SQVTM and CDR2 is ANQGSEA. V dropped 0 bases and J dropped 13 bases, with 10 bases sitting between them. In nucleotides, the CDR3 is TGCAGCGTTGAAGACACCGGAGGTCCCCTCCACTTT. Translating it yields CSVEDTGGPLHF. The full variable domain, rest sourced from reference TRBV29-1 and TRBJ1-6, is SAVISQKPSRDICQRGTSLTIQCQVDSQVTMMFWYRQQPGQSLTLIATANQGSEATYESGFVIDKFPISRPNLTFSTLTVSNMSPEDSSIYLCSVEDTGGPLHFGNGTRLTVT.

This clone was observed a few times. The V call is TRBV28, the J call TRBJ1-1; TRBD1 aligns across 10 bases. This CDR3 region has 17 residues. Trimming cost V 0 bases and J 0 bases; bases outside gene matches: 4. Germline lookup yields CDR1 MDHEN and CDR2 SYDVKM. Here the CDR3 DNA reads TGTGCCAGCAGTTTATGGACAGGGGGCAGGTTGAACACTGAAGCTTTCTTT. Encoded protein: CASSLWTGGRLNTEAFF.

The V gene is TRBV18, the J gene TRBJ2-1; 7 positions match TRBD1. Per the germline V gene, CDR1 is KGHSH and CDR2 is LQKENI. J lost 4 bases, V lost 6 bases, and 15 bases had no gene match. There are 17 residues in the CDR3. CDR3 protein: CASSLRQGAQLYNEQFF. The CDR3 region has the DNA TGTGCCAGCTCGCTTAGACAGGGAGCCCAGCTATACAATGAGCAGTTCTTC.

CDR3 bases: TGTGCCAGCAGTACCGGGGAGACCCAGTACTTC. This encodes CASSTGETQYF. The rearrangement joins TRBV6-6 to TRBJ2-5, with D hard to call. The V end lost 5 bases, the J end lost 5 bases, and 6 bases lay between the germline ends. CDR3 size: 11 residues. Germline V CDR1 and CDR2: MNHNY, SVGAGI (reference sequence).

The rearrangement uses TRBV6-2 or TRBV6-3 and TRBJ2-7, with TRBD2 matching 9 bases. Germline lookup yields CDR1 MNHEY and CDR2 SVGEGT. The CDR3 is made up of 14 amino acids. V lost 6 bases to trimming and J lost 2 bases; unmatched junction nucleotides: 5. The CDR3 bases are TGTGCCAGCAGCAGGACTAGCGAGACCTACGAGCAGTACTTC. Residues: CASSRTSETYEQYF.

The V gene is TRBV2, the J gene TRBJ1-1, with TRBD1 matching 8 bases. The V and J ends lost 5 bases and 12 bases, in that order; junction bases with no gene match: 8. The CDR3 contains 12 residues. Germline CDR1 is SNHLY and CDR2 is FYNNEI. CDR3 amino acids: CASSTGQGKTFF. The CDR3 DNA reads TGTGCCAGCAGTACAGGACAGGGAAAAACTTTCTTT.

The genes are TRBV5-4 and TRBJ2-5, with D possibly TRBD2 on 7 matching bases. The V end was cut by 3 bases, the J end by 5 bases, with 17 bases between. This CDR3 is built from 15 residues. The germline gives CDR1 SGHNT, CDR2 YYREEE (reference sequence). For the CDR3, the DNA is TGTGCCAGCAGCTCCCGCTTACAGGGAGGGGAGACCCAGTACTTC. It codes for CASSSRLQGGETQYF.

The DNA of the CDR3 is TGTGCCAGCTCACAGCTCGCGGGAGACTATGGCTACACCTTC. Amino acids: CASSQLAGDYGYTF. The chain is built from TRBV18 and TRBJ1-2; D remains unclear. The V end lost 4 bases, the J end lost 3 bases, and 12 bases lay between the germline ends. The length of the CDR3 is 14 residues. Germline CDR1 KGHSH, CDR2 LQKENI.

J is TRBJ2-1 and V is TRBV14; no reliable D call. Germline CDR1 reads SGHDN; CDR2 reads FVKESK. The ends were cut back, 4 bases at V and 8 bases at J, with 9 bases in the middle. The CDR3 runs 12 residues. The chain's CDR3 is CASSRLNYEQFF. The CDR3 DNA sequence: TGTGCCAGCAGCCGCCTGAACTATGAGCAGTTCTTC.

CDR3 nucleotide sequence: TGTGCCAGCTCACCGGGACTAGCGGGAGGCCTTCCCCCCGCTACGCAGTATTTT. Protein sequence: CASSPGLAGGLPPATQYF. This chain joins TRBV18 and TRBJ2-3, with TRBD2 identical over 15 bases. The germline V gene encodes CDR1 KGHSH and CDR2 LQKENI. The CDR3 contains 18 residues. V trimming: 3 bases; J trimming: 8 bases; junction bases outside the gene matches: 12.

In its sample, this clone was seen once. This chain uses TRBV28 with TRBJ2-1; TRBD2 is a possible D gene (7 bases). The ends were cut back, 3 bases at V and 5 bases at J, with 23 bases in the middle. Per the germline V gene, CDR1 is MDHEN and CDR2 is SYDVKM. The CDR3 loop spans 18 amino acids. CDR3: CASSFPFLLGGGHNEQFF. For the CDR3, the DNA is TGTGCCAGCAGTTTCCCTTTTTTGTTAGGGGGGGGTCACAATGAGCAGTTCTTC.

The CDR3 DNA reads as TGTGCCAGCAGCTTAGGGGTGTCAGGGACAGGACGGACTGAAGCTTTCTTT. Protein sequence: CASSLGVSGTGRTEAFF. The chain joins TRBV7-2 to TRBJ1-1; 8 bases fit TRBD1. CDR3 length: 17 amino acids. V lost 1 base to trimming and J lost 5 bases; unmatched junction nucleotides: 12. Germline CDR1 and CDR2: SGHTA and FQGNSA.

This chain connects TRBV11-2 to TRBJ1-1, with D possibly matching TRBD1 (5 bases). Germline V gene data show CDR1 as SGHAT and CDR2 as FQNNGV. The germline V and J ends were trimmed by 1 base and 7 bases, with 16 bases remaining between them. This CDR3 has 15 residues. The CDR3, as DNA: TGTGCCAGCAGCTTAGGAGGGACTAAAAGCAGTGAAGCTTTCTTT. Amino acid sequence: CASSLGGTKSSEAFF.